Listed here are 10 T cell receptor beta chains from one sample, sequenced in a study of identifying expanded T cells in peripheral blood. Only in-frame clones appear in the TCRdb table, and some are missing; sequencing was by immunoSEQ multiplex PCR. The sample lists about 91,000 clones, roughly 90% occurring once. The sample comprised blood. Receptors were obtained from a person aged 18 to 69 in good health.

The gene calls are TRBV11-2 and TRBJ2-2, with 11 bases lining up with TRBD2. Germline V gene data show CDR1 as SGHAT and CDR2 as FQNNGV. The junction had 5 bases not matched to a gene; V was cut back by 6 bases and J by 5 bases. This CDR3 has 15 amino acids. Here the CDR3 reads CASRIAGGPTGELFF. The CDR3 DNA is TGTGCCAGCAGAATAGCGGGAGGGCCGACCGGGGAGCTGTTTTTT.

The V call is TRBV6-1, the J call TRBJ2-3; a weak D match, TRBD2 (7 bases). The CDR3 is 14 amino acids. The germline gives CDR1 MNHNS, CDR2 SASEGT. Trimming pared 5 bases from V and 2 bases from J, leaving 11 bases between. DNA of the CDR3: TGTGCCAGCAGTTCGGGGGGCCCCACAGATACGCAGTATTTT. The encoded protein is CASSSGGPTDTQYF.

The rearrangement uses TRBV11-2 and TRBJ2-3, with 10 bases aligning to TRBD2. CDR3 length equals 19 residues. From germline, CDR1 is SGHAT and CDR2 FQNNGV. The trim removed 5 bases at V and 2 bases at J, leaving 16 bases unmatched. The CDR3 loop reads CASSQSGTSGDLYTDTQYF. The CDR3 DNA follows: TGTGCCAGCAGCCAGTCAGGAACTAGCGGGGATCTTTACACAGATACGCAGTATTTT.

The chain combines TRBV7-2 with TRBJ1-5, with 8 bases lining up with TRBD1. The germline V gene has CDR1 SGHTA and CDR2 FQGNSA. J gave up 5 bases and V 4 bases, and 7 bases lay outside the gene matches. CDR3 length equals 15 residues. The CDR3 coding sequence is TGTGCCAGCAGCTCCACCGGGACAGGAGATCAGCCCCAGCATTTT. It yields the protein CASSSTGTGDQPQHF.

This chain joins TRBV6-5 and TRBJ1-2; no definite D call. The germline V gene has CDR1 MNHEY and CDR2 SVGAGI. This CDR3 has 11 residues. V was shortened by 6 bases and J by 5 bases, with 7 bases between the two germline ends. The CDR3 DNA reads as TGTGCCAGCAGCCGAGATTATGGCTACACCTTC. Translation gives CASSRDYGYTF.

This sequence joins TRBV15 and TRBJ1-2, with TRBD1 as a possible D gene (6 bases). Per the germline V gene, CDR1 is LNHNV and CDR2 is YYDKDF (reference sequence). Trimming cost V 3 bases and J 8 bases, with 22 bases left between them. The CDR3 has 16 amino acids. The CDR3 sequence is CATSRGAQAAGYGYTF. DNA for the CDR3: TGTGCCACCAGCAGGGGGGCACAGGCGGCAGGGTACGGCTACACCTTC.

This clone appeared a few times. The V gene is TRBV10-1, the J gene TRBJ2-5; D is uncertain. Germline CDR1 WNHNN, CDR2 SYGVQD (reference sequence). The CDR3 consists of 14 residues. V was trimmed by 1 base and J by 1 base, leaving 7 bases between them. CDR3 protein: CASSELGSQETQYF. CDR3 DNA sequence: TGCGCCAGCAGTGAGTTGGGCAGCCAAGAGACCCAGTACTTC.

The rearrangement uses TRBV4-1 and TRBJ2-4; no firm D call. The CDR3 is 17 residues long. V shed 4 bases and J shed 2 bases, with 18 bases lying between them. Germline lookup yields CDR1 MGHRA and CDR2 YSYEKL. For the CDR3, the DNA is TGCGCCAGCAGCCCGCCTGACCGACTTGGAACCAAAAACATTCAGTACTTC. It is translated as CASSPPDRLGTKNIQYF.

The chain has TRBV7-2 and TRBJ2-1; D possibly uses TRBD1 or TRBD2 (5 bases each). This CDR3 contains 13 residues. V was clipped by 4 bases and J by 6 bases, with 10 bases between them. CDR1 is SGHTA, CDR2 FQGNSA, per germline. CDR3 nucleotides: TGTGCCAGCAGCTCTAGTGGGGGCAATGAGCAGTTCTTC. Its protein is CASSSSGGNEQFF.

The CDR3 spells CASSLAGTYEQYF. In nucleotides, the CDR3 is TGCGCCAGCAGTTTAGCGGGTACCTACGAGCAGTACTTC. The chain has TRBV10-2 and TRBJ2-7; 7 positions match TRBD2. Trimming cost V 5 bases and J 2 bases; bases outside gene matches: 3. CDR1 is WSHSY and CDR2 is SAAADI in the germline V gene. The CDR3 runs 13 residues.